This passage covers 19 T cell receptor beta chains from one sample sequenced in a study of shared clonotypes between healthy human individuals. Clones were read by immunoSEQ multiplex PCR, and TCRdb kept only the in-frame ones, dropping some. This sample has approximately 1,000,000 clones; 60% to 80% occur once, and the top ten carry almost 0.9%. Material for sequencing was memory CD4+ T cells from PBMCs. The subset is: CD45RA-negative fraction. Source of these receptors: a man between 18 and 35 years old in good health. Some clones in this sample may be carry-over from other donors' samples.

The gene calls are TRBV5-4 and TRBJ2-2; TRBD2 is a possible D gene (5 bases). Trimming took 4 bases from V and 5 from J, leaving 12 bases between them. Per the germline V gene, CDR1 is SGHNT and CDR2 is YYREEE (reference sequence). The CDR3 loop spans 14 amino acids. CDR3 nucleotide sequence: TGTGCCAGCAGCGCCTCGGGGTTTACCGGGGAGCTGTTTTTT. Its translation: CASSASGFTGELFF.

The chain couples TRBV11-2 to TRBJ1-4; tentatively, D is TRBD1 (5 bases). V was cut by 2 bases and J by 7 bases, with 8 bases left in between. From germline, CDR1 is SGHAT and CDR2 FQNNGV. The CDR3 is 13 amino acids. The CDR3 DNA sequence: TGTGCCAGCAGCTTAACCGGGACTGAAAAACTGTTTTTT. It specifies CASSLTGTEKLFF.

The gene calls are TRBV6-5 and TRBJ2-7; D is uncertain. Germline V gives CDR1 MNHEY, CDR2 SVGAGI. V dropped 2 bases and J dropped 5 bases, with 13 bases sitting between them. CDR3 size: 14 residues. CDR3 region: CASSYGKGRNEQYF. CDR3 sequence (DNA): TGTGCCAGCAGTTACGGTAAAGGGCGAAACGAGCAGTACTTC.

V gene TRBV2 combines with J gene TRBJ2-5; D not resolved. V was cut by 5 bases and J by 2 bases, with 6 bases left in between. The CDR3 is 12 residues long. Germline CDR1 is SNHLY and CDR2 is FYNNEI. The CDR3 sequence: CASSFGQETQYF. CDR3 DNA sequence: TGTGCCAGCAGTTTTGGGCAAGAGACCCAGTACTTC.

This CDR3 is CASSPPGTGRYEQYF. The CDR3 DNA sequence: TGTGCCAGCTCACCGCCCGGGACAGGGAGGTACGAGCAGTACTTC. The chain links TRBV18 to TRBJ2-7; TRBD1 agrees at 9 bases. CDR3 length: 15 amino acids. From germline, CDR1 is KGHSH and CDR2 LQKENI. V gave up 3 bases and J gave up 4 bases; unmatched junction bases: 7.

About this clone: The sample holds other DNA sequences that translate to the same CDR3. The chain employs TRBV18 and TRBJ2-2; no definite D call. The CDR3 has 13 amino acids. Trimming removed 2 bases from V and 2 bases from J, with 3 bases in between. Germline-derived CDR1 and CDR2 are KGHSH and LQKENI. The CDR3 is CASSPVNTGELFF. The CDR3 DNA is TGTGCCAGCTCACCAGTCAACACCGGGGAGCTGTTTTTT.

V is TRBV7-9 and J is TRBJ2-2, with D perhaps TRBD2 (5 bases). Germline CDR1 SEHNR, CDR2 FQNEAQ (reference sequence). V gave up 5 bases and J gave up 5 bases, with 18 bases separating them. The CDR3 totals 16 residues. CDR3 residues: CASSLPSAVATGELFF. DNA for the CDR3: TGTGCCAGCAGCCTCCCTTCGGCGGTAGCGACCGGGGAGCTGTTTTTT.

The rearrangement uses TRBV6-5 and TRBJ2-7, with D tentatively TRBD1 or TRBD2 (5 bases each). Germline V gene lookup returns CDR1 MNHEY and CDR2 SVGAGI. The CDR3 loop spans 13 amino acids. V was trimmed by 4 bases and J by 6 bases, leaving 13 bases between them. The CDR3 protein is CASSFGTFGEQYF. The DNA of the CDR3 is TGTGCCAGCAGTTTTGGGACCTTCGGCGAGCAGTACTTC.

The J gene is TRBJ1-2, the V gene TRBV19; D is unresolved. The germline V gene encodes CDR1 LNHDA and CDR2 SQIVND (reference sequence). The CDR3 totals 15 residues. The germline V and J ends were trimmed by 7 bases and 0 bases, with 15 bases remaining between them. This CDR3 is CASKLRAAANYGYTF. The DNA for the CDR3 is TGTGCCAGTAAGCTAAGGGCCGCAGCTAACTATGGCTACACCTTC.

CDR3 DNA sequence: TGTGCCAGCAGACGGGAGCGGGACACCGGGGAGCTGTTTTTT. Protein sequence: CASRRERDTGELFF. The chain links TRBV28 to TRBJ2-2; tentatively, D is TRBD2 (6 bases). In germline, CDR1 is MDHEN, CDR2 SYDVKM. The CDR3 contains 14 residues. With 6 bases removed from V and 3 bases from J, the gap between germline ends came to 11 bases. The full variable domain, with the rest looked up from reference TRBV28 and TRBJ2-2, is DVKVTQSSRYLVKRTGEKVFLECVQDMDHENMFWYRQDPGLGLRLIYFSYDVKMKEKGDIPEGYSVSREKKERFSLILESASTNQTSMYLCASRRERDTGELFFGEGSRLTVL.

This clone is a singleton in its sample. This may arise from a read error, as a much more abundant clone is one base away. The chain carries TRBV30 and TRBJ1-2; no clear D gene. The CDR3 loop spans 11 amino acids. The germline V gene encodes CDR1 GTSNPN and CDR2 SVGIG (reference sequence). V lost 5 bases to trimming and J lost 5 bases, with 9 bases between them. DNA for the CDR3: TGTGCCTGGTCTCGGGAATATGGCTACACCTTC. Amino acid sequence: CAWSREYGYTF.

V is TRBV2 and J is TRBJ2-5, with D tentatively TRBD1 (6 bases). Trimming left V 4 bases short and J 1 base short, with 10 bases between. Germline assignment: CDR1 SNHLY and CDR2 FYNNEI. The CDR3 is 14 amino acids. Written as DNA, the CDR3 is TGTGCCAGCAGTGCCGGACAGCCCCAAGAGACCCAGTACTTC. It yields the protein CASSAGQPQETQYF.

This chain joins TRBV4-3 and TRBJ2-2, with TRBD1 as a possible D gene (6 bases). The CDR3 loop spans 16 amino acids. Germline CDR1 LGHNA, CDR2 YSLEER. With 1 base removed from V and 1 base from J, the gap between germline ends came to 10 bases. DNA of the CDR3: TGCGCCAGCAGCCAAGGCCCGGGACAGAACACCGGGGAGCTGTTTTTT. Protein sequence: CASSQGPGQNTGELFF.

This clone was seen a handful of times. In the same sample, other DNA sequences code for this CDR3. The rearrangement uses TRBV28 and TRBJ1-1; D not resolved. Trimming cost V 5 bases and J 1 base, with 8 bases left between them. This CDR3 spans 13 amino acids. CDR1 is MDHEN and CDR2 is SYDVKM in the germline V gene. As DNA, the CDR3 is TGTGCCAGCAGTGGGCACGAGAACACTGAAGCTTTCTTT. Its protein product is CASSGHENTEAFF.

J is TRBJ2-1 and V is TRBV5-4, with a weak D call TRBD2 (5 bases). The CDR3 is 16 amino acids. The germline V gene has CDR1 SGHNT and CDR2 YYREEE (reference sequence). Trimming took 0 bases from V and 4 from J, leaving 14 bases between them. The CDR3, as DNA: TGTGCCAGCAGCTTGGATGGCGGGTCAAATTACAATGAGCAGTTCTTC. Translating it yields CASSLDGGSNYNEQFF.

V and J are TRBV28 and TRBJ1-2; 7 bases line up with TRBD1. The CDR3 loop spans 12 amino acids. Germline V gene sequence: CDR1 MDHEN, CDR2 SYDVKM. V dropped 3 bases and J dropped 14; count of bases not matched to a gene: 9. The CDR3 here is CASSFGGQTRTF. In nucleotides, the CDR3 is TGTGCCAGCAGTTTCGGGGGACAGACGCGTACCTTC.

The chain links TRBV7-8 to TRBJ2-7; 7 bases map to TRBD2. The germline CDR1 and CDR2 sequences are SGHVS and FQNEAQ. V lost 1 base, J lost 1 base, and 4 bases stayed unmatched. This CDR3 is 15 amino acids long. The CDR3 spells CASSLVGTTSYEQYF. The CDR3 DNA reads TGTGCCAGCAGCTTAGTGGGGACTACTTCCTACGAGCAGTACTTC.

The chain links TRBV10-3 to TRBJ2-1; D is tentatively TRBD1 or TRBD2 (5 bases each). Trimming shortened V by 10 bases and J by 9 bases, and 22 bases separated the two germline ends. The germline V gene has CDR1 ENHRY and CDR2 SYGVKD. CDR3 length equals 14 residues. CDR3 sequence: CATRDETNFSEQFF. The CDR3 bases are TGTGCCACCAGGGACGAGACTAACTTCTCTGAGCAGTTCTTC.

This clone was seen more than once but under ten times. This sample includes further DNA sequences coding for the same CDR3. This chain joins TRBV28 and TRBJ2-6; D call uncertain. This CDR3 contains 13 residues. Germline CDR1 MDHEN, CDR2 SYDVKM. V lost 6 bases to trimming and J lost 0 bases, with 3 bases between them. This CDR3 is CASRISGANVLTF. The DNA for the CDR3 is TGTGCCAGCAGGATCTCTGGGGCCAACGTCCTGACTTTC.